One and the same sample provided the 25 T cell receptor beta chains below, sequenced in a study of blood T cell repertoires in COVID-19. The assay was immunoSEQ multiplex PCR, and TCRdb's table has in-frame clones only and misses some. The repertoire holds 450,000 to 600,000 clones, with 75% to 90% as singletons. Specimen: PBMCs or T cells enriched from blood (not recorded which). The receptors originated from a woman younger than 35 who had recovered from COVID-19.

The rearrangement joins TRBV6-5 to TRBJ2-7; weak D call: TRBD2 (6 bases). Looked up from germline, CDR1 is MNHEY and CDR2 is SVGAGI. The CDR3 runs 15 residues. V lost 1 base, J lost 1 base, and 11 bases lay in between. CDR3 residues: CASSYYGGESYEQYF. The CDR3 region has the DNA TGTGCCAGCAGTTACTACGGAGGGGAATCCTACGAGCAGTACTTC.

This clone is a singleton in its sample. V usage is TRBV24-1 and J usage is TRBJ1-6; maybe TRBD1 (6 bases). The V and J ends lost 4 bases and 2 bases respectively, with 14 bases between them. The length of the CDR3 is 17 residues. The germline V gene encodes CDR1 KGHDR and CDR2 SFDVKD. CDR3 nucleotide sequence: TGTGCCACCAGTGACCCCACAGGGCTCGCCTATAATTCACCCCTCCACTTT. It translates to CATSDPTGLAYNSPLHF.

The rearrangement uses TRBV6-5 and TRBJ2-7; TRBD1 matches at 10 bases. Germline V lookup: CDR1 MNHEY, CDR2 SVGAGI. Trimming cost V 5 bases and J 2 bases; bases outside gene matches: 3. This CDR3 is 14 amino acids long. Written as DNA, the CDR3 is TGTGCCAGCAGTCGCGGACAGGGGGCCTACGAGCAGTACTTC. This codes for CASSRGQGAYEQYF.

The V call is TRBV24-1, the J call TRBJ1-3; 8 bases are a match to TRBD1. Germline CDR1 reads KGHDR; CDR2 reads SFDVKD. The CDR3 sequence is 15 residues long. Losses at the gene ends were 3 bases for V and 0 bases for J; bases not matched to a gene: 0. CDR3 bases: TGTGCCACCAGTGATACAGGGGGCTCTGGAAACACCATATATTTT. As protein: CATSDTGGSGNTIYF.

The chain links TRBV5-1 to TRBJ1-6; 7 bases map to TRBD1. CDR1 and CDR2 from the germline V gene are SGHRS and YFSETQ. After removal of 4 bases from V and 9 bases from J, the junction contained 7 bases not matched to a gene. The CDR3 is made up of 14 amino acids. The DNA of the CDR3 is TGCGCCAGCAGCCTATCACAGGGGAGTTCACCCCTCCACTTT. It is translated as CASSLSQGSSPLHF.

The CDR3 sequence: CASSTTVGIVGDTQYF. In DNA, the CDR3 is TGTGCCAGCAGTACGACAGTAGGTATAGTAGGAGATACGCAGTATTTT. The chain carries TRBV6-2 or TRBV6-3 and TRBJ2-3, with D possibly TRBD1 on 5 matching bases. The CDR3 totals 16 residues. The V end lost 5 bases, the J end lost 5 bases, and 20 bases lay between the germline ends. The V gene's germline CDR1 is MNHEY and CDR2 SVGEGT.

V is TRBV28 and J is TRBJ2-7; D gene uncertain. This CDR3 region has 13 residues. V lost 2 bases and J 3 bases, leaving 8 bases between the germline ends. Germline values: CDR1 MDHEN, CDR2 SYDVKM. CDR3 region: CASSLSRYYEQYF. CDR3 DNA sequence: TGTGCCAGCAGTTTAAGCCGGTACTACGAGCAGTACTTC. The whole variable domain, filled in from reference TRBV28 and TRBJ2-7, reads DVKVTQSSRYLVKRTGEKVFLECVQDMDHENMFWYRQDPGLGLRLIYFSYDVKMKEKGDIPEGYSVSREKKERFSLILESASTNQTSMYLCASSLSRYYEQYFGPGTRLTVT.

DNA of the CDR3: TGTGCCAGTAGTCCGCAACAAGTCCGGGGTGTACATAGCAATCAGCCCCAGCATTTT. Translating gives CASSPQQVRGVHSNQPQHF. The chain is built from TRBV19 and TRBJ1-5, with D unresolved. Germline V gives CDR1 LNHDA, CDR2 SQIVND (reference sequence). The CDR3 loop spans 19 amino acids. Trimming cost V 5 bases and J 0 bases, with 23 bases left between them. Combining the CDR3 with reference TRBV19 and TRBJ1-5 gives the whole variable domain DGGITQSPKYLFRKEGQNVTLSCEQNLNHDAMYWYRQDPGQGLRLIYYSQIVNDFQKGDIAEGYSVSREKKESFPLTVTSAQKNPTAFYLCASSPQQVRGVHSNQPQHFGDGTRLSIL.

This clone was seen only a few times. V is TRBV28 and J is TRBJ1-6, with a weak D call TRBD1 (6 bases). The CDR3 has 14 residues. CDR1 MDHEN and CDR2 SYDVKM come from the germline V gene. The ends were cut back, 6 bases at V and 15 bases at J, with 21 bases in the middle. CDR3 amino acids: CASSKGGPRGHLHF. In nucleotides, the CDR3 is TGTGCCAGCAGCAAAGGGGGTCCCCGAGGTCACCTCCACTTT.

This chain joins TRBV5-1 and TRBJ2-1; D remains unclear. Looked up from germline, CDR1 is SGHRS and CDR2 is YFSETQ. Between the trimmed V and J ends, which lost 0 bases and 4 bases, there was a span of 17 bases. The CDR3 has 17 amino acids. The CDR3 reads CASSLVSDGRMYNEQFF. In DNA form, the CDR3 reads TGCGCCAGCAGCTTGGTCAGCGATGGTCGGATGTACAATGAGCAGTTCTTC.

This sequence joins TRBV20-1 and TRBJ1-5; D is unresolved. Trimming took off 3 bases at V and 5 bases at J, with 8 bases between the two ends. The germline V gene encodes CDR1 DFQATT and CDR2 SNEGSKA (reference sequence). The CDR3 spans 12 residues. CDR3 loop: CSASDVDQPQHF. CDR3 DNA sequence: TGCAGTGCTAGTGACGTTGATCAGCCCCAGCATTTT.

The chain joins TRBV5-1 to TRBJ2-1; D is unresolved. From germline, CDR1 is SGHRS and CDR2 YFSETQ. V dropped 5 bases and J dropped 0 bases, with 18 bases sitting between them. CDR3 length: 17 amino acids. The DNA of the CDR3 is TGCGCCAGCAGACCCTACCTCGACACCCACTCCTACAATGAGCAGTTCTTC. Translated: CASRPYLDTHSYNEQFF.

J is TRBJ1-2 and V is TRBV5-6; TRBD1 might be the D (6 bases). The germline CDR1 and CDR2 sequences are SGHDT and YYEEEE. V was pared by 4 bases and J by 10 bases, with 17 bases between. This CDR3 is 13 amino acids long. The CDR3 DNA reads TGTGCCAGCAGCGATGGACAGCCAGCCGCCTACACCTTC. Translation gives CASSDGQPAAYTF.

The chain carries TRBV24-1 and TRBJ2-1; tentatively, D is TRBD1 (6 bases). Trimming removed 3 bases from V and 7 bases from J, with 6 bases in between. This CDR3 contains 12 residues. Germline V CDR1 and CDR2: KGHDR, SFDVKD. CDR3 sequence (DNA): TGTGCCACCAGTGATGACAGGAATGAGCAGTTCTTC. It yields the protein CATSDDRNEQFF.

CDR3 sequence (DNA): TGTGCCAGCAGCCGCGACCGGGGAGAGGAAAAACTGTTTTTT. Its translation is CASSRDRGEEKLFF. V usage is TRBV7-9 and J usage is TRBJ1-4, with D unresolved. Germline V gene sequence: CDR1 SEHNR, CDR2 FQNEAQ (reference sequence). The germline V and J ends were trimmed by 5 bases and 8 bases, with 15 bases remaining between them. This CDR3 has 14 residues. Combining the CDR3 with reference TRBV7-9 and TRBJ1-4 gives the whole variable domain DTGVSQNPRHKITKRGQNVTFRCDPISEHNRLYWYRQTLGQGPEFLTYFQNEAQLEKSRLLSDRFSAERPKGSFSTLEIQRTEQGDSAMYLCASSRDRGEEKLFFGSGTQLSVL.

This clone was seen a few times. The J gene is TRBJ1-1, the V gene TRBV5-5; unclear D gene. The CDR3 loop spans 16 amino acids. With 4 bases removed from V and 0 bases from J, the gap between germline ends came to 16 bases. Germline V gene lookup returns CDR1 SGHKS and CDR2 YYEKEE (reference sequence). The CDR3 sequence is CASSPLVGPMNTEAFF. CDR3 nucleotide sequence: TGTGCCAGCAGCCCCCTTGTTGGCCCAATGAACACTGAAGCTTTCTTT.

J is TRBJ1-2 and V is TRBV6-1; possibly TRBD1 for D (5 bases). Germline-derived CDR1 and CDR2 are MNHNS and SASEGT. The CDR3 spans 13 residues. V was clipped by 3 bases and J by 8 bases, with 13 bases between them. The CDR3 sequence is CASSEGRDGGYTF. DNA of the CDR3: TGTGCCAGCAGTGAGGGGAGGGACGGAGGCTACACCTTC.

This chain joins TRBV27 and TRBJ2-1, with 8 bases matching TRBD2. Germline CDR1 reads MNHEY; CDR2 reads SMNVEV (reference sequence). V dropped 3 bases and J dropped 4; count of bases not matched to a gene: 5. This CDR3 has 15 residues. The CDR3 spells CASSLGRGVYNEQFF. CDR3 coding DNA: TGTGCCAGCAGTTTGGGGCGGGGGGTTTACAATGAGCAGTTCTTC.

This rearrangement joins TRBV5-6 to TRBJ1-5; D perhaps matches TRBD1 (5 bases). Germline CDR1 and CDR2: SGHDT and YYEEEE. Trimming removed 4 bases from V and 2 bases from J, with 10 bases in between. The CDR3 sequence is 14 residues long. DNA of the CDR3: TGTGCCAGCAGCCTTGGCAGGGGCAATCAGCCCCAGCATTTT. Translation: CASSLGRGNQPQHF.

The chain recombines TRBV7-9 with TRBJ1-6; D gene uncertain. V shed 1 base and J shed 0 bases, with 4 bases lying between them. Looked up from germline, CDR1 is SEHNR and CDR2 is FQNEAQ (reference sequence). The CDR3 is made up of 15 amino acids. The CDR3 sequence is CASSLGGSYNSPLHF. The CDR3 DNA sequence: TGTGCCAGCAGCTTAGGAGGCTCCTATAATTCACCCCTCCACTTT.

The sample holds one count of this clone. The V and J genes are TRBV10-3 and TRBJ1-3; D gene ambiguous. Deletions cut 7 bases from V and 3 bases from J, with 10 bases between. The CDR3 is 13 residues long. The germline gives CDR1 ENHRY, CDR2 SYGVKD. Here the CDR3 DNA reads TGTGCCATCACCTCGGGATTTGGAAACACCATATATTTT. Translated, it gives CAITSGFGNTIYF.

The V gene is TRBV11-2, the J gene TRBJ1-1; 9 positions match TRBD1. This CDR3 has 15 residues. Germline values: CDR1 SGHAT, CDR2 FQNNGV. V trimming: 2 bases; J trimming: 7 bases; junction bases outside the gene matches: 8. CDR3 coding DNA: TGTGCCAGCAGCTTATCTTTACCGGGACAGGGTGAAGCTTTCTTT. It encodes CASSLSLPGQGEAFF.

This sequence joins TRBV19 and TRBJ2-2; D is unresolved. Germline values: CDR1 LNHDA, CDR2 SQIVND (reference sequence). The CDR3 contains 17 residues. The V gene lost 5 bases and the J gene lost 1 base, with 17 bases spanning the gap. CDR3 sequence reads: CASSLFRERRNTGELFF. The CDR3 coding sequence is TGTGCCAGTAGTCTCTTTAGAGAAAGGAGGAACACCGGGGAGCTGTTTTTT. Based on the CDR3 plus reference TRBV19 and TRBJ2-2, the full variable domain is DGGITQSPKYLFRKEGQNVTLSCEQNLNHDAMYWYRQDPGQGLRLIYYSQIVNDFQKGDIAEGYSVSREKKESFPLTVTSAQKNPTAFYLCASSLFRERRNTGELFFGEGSRLTVL.

This chain uses TRBV5-4 with TRBJ2-5, with 7 bases fitting TRBD2. Germline lookup yields CDR1 SGHNT and CDR2 YYREEE (reference sequence). The CDR3 is 15 amino acids. V trimming: 0 bases; J trimming: 4 bases; junction bases outside the gene matches: 6. CDR3 loop: CASSLGGSSGETQYF. DNA for the CDR3: TGTGCCAGCAGCTTGGGAGGATCTAGCGGAGAGACCCAGTACTTC.

This clone turned up a few times. The J gene is TRBJ1-1, the V gene TRBV10-3; unclear D gene. Germline lookup yields CDR1 ENHRY and CDR2 SYGVKD. This CDR3 has 12 amino acids. V shed 11 bases and J shed 4 bases, with 14 bases lying between them. CDR3: CAVGMVGTEAFF. CDR3 nucleotides: TGTGCCGTCGGGATGGTCGGCACTGAAGCTTTCTTT.